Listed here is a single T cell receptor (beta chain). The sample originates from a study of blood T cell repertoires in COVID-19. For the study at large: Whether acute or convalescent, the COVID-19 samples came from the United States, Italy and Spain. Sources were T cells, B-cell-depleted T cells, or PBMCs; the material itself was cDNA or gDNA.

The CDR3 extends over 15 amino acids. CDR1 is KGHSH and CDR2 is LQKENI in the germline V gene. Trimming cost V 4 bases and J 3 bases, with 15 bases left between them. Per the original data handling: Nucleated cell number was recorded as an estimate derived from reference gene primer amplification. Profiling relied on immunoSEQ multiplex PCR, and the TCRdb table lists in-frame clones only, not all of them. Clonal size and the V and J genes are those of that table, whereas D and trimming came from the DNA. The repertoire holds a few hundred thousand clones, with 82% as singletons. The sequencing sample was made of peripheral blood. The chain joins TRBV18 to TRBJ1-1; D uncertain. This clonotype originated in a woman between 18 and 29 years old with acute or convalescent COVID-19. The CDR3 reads CASSQLKRGDTEAFF. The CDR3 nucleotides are TGTGCCAGCTCACAATTAAAGAGAGGAGACACTGAAGCTTTCTTT.